One sample yielded the 13 T cell receptor beta chains listed below, sequenced in a study of tumor and adjacent non-tumor tissue in lung cancer. The template was RNA from unsorted bulk tissue. A modified ARM-PCR protocol with three rounds of nested PCR amplified TCRbeta. TCRdb re-analysed the multiplex PCR reads in MiXCR, keeping a single row per CDR3 protein. Among 100,000 to 150,000 distinct CDR3 sequences, 55% to 75% were seen once, and the ten largest hold around 13%. The sample comprised lung tumor tissue. These TCRs come from a man in his thirties or forties with non-small cell lung cancer.

Of note for this clonotype: This may be a read error, as it is one base from a much larger clone. This chain uses TRBV12-3 or TRBV12-4 with TRBJ1-1; a possible D gene is TRBD1 (5 bases). V was shortened by 10 bases and J by 6 bases, with 18 bases between the two germline ends. This CDR3 has 13 residues. The CDR3: CAIIPSGDAEAFF. The DNA for the CDR3 is TGTGCCATCATCCCCTCGGGGGACGCTGAAGCTTTCTTT.

To note about this clonotype: A much larger clone differs from this one at a single base, so this may be a read error. This rearrangement joins TRBV20-1 to TRBJ2-2; 12 positions match TRBD1. The length of the CDR3 is 16 residues. Germline CDR1 and CDR2: DFQATT and SNEGSKA (reference sequence). With V trimmed by 5 bases and J by 7 bases, 11 bases remained unmatched. The CDR3, as DNA: TGCAGTGCTCTTGGGACAGGGGGCCTATTGGACGGGGAGCTGTTTTTT. Residues: CSALGTGGLLDGELFF.

On this clonotype: A much bigger clone sits one base away, suggesting this may be a read error. J is TRBJ2-1 and V is TRBV4-1; D gene uncertain. The CDR3 runs 13 residues. The germline gives CDR1 MGHRA, CDR2 YSYEKL. Written as DNA, the CDR3 is TGCGCCAGCAGCCAATACCTTCATAATGAGCAGTCCTTC. It translates to CASSQYLHNEQSF.

This clonotype was recorded once. This may be a read error, as it is one base from a much larger clone. The chain carries TRBV6-2 or TRBV6-3 and TRBJ2-3, with 7 bases matching TRBD1. The germline CDR1 and CDR2 sequences are MNHEY and SVGEGT. The CDR3 extends over 16 amino acids. J was trimmed by 2 bases and V by 5 bases; bases with no gene match: 10. DNA for the CDR3: TGTGCCAGCAGTACCCGACAGGGTGGGGACACAGATACGCAGTATTTT. Residues: CASSTRQGGDTDTQYF.

Written as DNA, the CDR3 is TGCAGCGTACAAGAGGGTACCTATAATCCACTCCTCCACTTT. Translation: CSVQEGTYNPLLHF. This chain joins TRBV29-1 and TRBJ1-6; D is unresolved. This CDR3 has 14 residues. V was cut by 6 bases and J by 15 bases, with 24 bases left in between. From germline, CDR1 is SQVTM and CDR2 ANQGSEA.

On this clonotype itself: At one of its ends the junction is not consistent with the germline gene, which may arise from a read error. The chain combines TRBV6-1 with TRBJ2-2; the D gene is possibly TRBD2 (7 bases). The CDR3 length is 16 residues. The V gene's germline CDR1 is MNHNS and CDR2 SASEGT. The CDR3 DNA follows: TGTGACAGCAGTGAAAGGGGGGGCTCGAACACTGGGGAGCTGTTTTTT. It specifies CDSSERGGSNTGELFF.

As concerns this clonotype: One base away lies a much larger clone, so this may be a sequencing read error. The chain recombines TRBV12-3 or TRBV12-4 with TRBJ2-7, with unresolved D. V gave up 1 base and J gave up 3 bases, with 7 bases separating them. The CDR3 consists of 13 residues. The CDR3 is CASSLEHGYEQYF. The CDR3, as DNA: TGTGCCAGCAGTTTAGAGCACGGCTACGAGCAGTACTTC.

This clonotype was seen just once. V and J are TRBV11-1 and TRBJ2-3; TRBD1 aligns across 9 bases. CDR3 length equals 15 residues. The trim removed 4 bases at V and 6 bases at J, leaving 8 bases unmatched. Germline V lookup: CDR1 SGHAT, CDR2 FQDESV (reference sequence). CDR3: CASSSGQGLVDTQYF. The DNA for the CDR3 is TGTGCCAGCAGCTCGGGACAGGGTCTCGTTGATACGCAGTATTTT.

A note on this clonotype: With a much larger clone just one base away, this may be a read error. V and J are TRBV12-3 or TRBV12-4 and TRBJ1-4, with 7 bases lining up with TRBD1. The CDR3 has 13 residues. CDR3 bases: TGTACCAGCAGGGGGGTGAATAATGAAAAACTGTTTTTT. Translated, it gives CTSRGVNNEKLFF.

Points on this clonotype: One base away lies a much larger clone, so this may be a sequencing read error. The chain has TRBV20-1 and TRBJ2-5; D possibly corresponds to TRBD2 (5 bases). CDR1 is DFQATT and CDR2 is SNEGSKA in the germline V gene (reference sequence). The CDR3 contains 12 residues. The CDR3 DNA sequence: TGCAGCGGGGTCACGGGTTATGAGACCCAGTACTTC. Residues: CSGVTGYETQYF.

Regarding this clonotype: This sequence may be a read error, since a much larger clone differs from it by one base. V gene TRBV6-5 combines with J gene TRBJ1-6; D perhaps matches TRBD1 (5 bases). The CDR3 contains 13 residues. Germline values: CDR1 MNHEY, CDR2 SVGAGI. CDR3 coding DNA: TGTGTCAGCCGGGACTTTTACAATTCACCCCTCCACTTT. As protein: CVSRDFYNSPLHF.

Concerning this clonotype: At one end, the junction sequence differs from germline, possibly due to a read error. V gene TRBV5-1 combines with J gene TRBJ2-7; 8 bases match TRBD1. CDR1 is SGHRS, CDR2 YFSETQ, per germline. The CDR3 has 15 amino acids. This CDR3 is CASSLTPGQVHEQYF. DNA for the CDR3: TGCGCAAGCAGCTTGACCCCGGGACAGGTCCACGAGCAGTACTTC.

Regarding this clonotype: One junction end disagrees with the germline gene, perhaps due to a read error. The rearrangement links TRBV5-6 to TRBJ1-6; the D is unclear. The germline V gene encodes CDR1 SGHDT and CDR2 YYEEEE. This CDR3 contains 13 residues. CDR3 loop: CVSSLGHNSLLHF. The CDR3 coding sequence is TGTGTCAGCAGCTTGGGCCATAATTCACTCCTCCACTTT.